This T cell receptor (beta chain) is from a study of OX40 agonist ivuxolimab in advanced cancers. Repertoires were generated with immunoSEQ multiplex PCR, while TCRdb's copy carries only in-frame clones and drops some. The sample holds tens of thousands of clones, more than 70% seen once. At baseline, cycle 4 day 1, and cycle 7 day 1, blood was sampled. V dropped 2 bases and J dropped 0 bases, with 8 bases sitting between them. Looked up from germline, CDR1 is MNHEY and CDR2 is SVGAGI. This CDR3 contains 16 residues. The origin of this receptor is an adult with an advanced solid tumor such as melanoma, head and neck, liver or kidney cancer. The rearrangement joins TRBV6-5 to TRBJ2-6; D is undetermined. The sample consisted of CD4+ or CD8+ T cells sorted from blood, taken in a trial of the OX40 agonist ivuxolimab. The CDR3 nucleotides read TGTGCCAGCAGTTACGCCGCGGCCTCTGGGGCCAACGTCCTGACTTTC. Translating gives CASSYAAASGANVLTF.